This T cell receptor beta chain was identified during a study of T-cell memory formation after mild COVID-19. Across the whole study: Clustering of TCRs was largely donor specific.

The CDR3 contains 13 residues. The germline V gene encodes CDR1 SQVTM and CDR2 ANQGSEA. The J segment lost 2 bases and the V segment lost 4 bases, leaving 3 bases of the junction unmatched. Overall study findings and caveats: A balance of CD4 and CD8 characterized clones contracting day 15 to 85, whereas later expanders leaned CD4+. CD8+ contracting clones occupied EMRA, while CD4+ ones occupied mainly CM and EM.

One entry per CDR3 protein, called by TCRdb with MiXCR from the 5' RACE reads. The repertoire consists of under 200,000 distinct CDR3 sequences, with approximately 10% occurring once and the leading ten covering 3.5% to 4%. Regarding this clonotype: The antigen remains undetermined.

The sequencing sample was made of PBMCs or a T cell subset sorted from them (not recorded which). This chain links TRBV29-1 with TRBJ2-5; 8 bases line up with TRBD1. The TCR comes from a man aged 18 to 35 who had mild COVID-19 (a few samples of this study predate the infection). Cell type and time point are not known. The CDR3 loop reads CSVARDRQETQYF. CDR3 bases: TGCAGCGTTGCCCGGGACAGGCAAGAGACCCAGTACTTC.